A selection of T cell receptor beta chains follows, all from one sample in a study of Graves' ophthalmopathy and Graves' hyperthyroidism. TCRdb used MiXCR to reprocess the multiplex PCR reads, holding one entry per CDR3 protein. This table has more than 1,000,000 distinct CDR3 sequences, 36% appearing once. Sequenced material: peripheral blood or thyroid tissue (not recorded which). Source of these receptors: an adult man with Graves' hyperthyroidism. CDR3s include the opening cysteine and the closing phenylalanine or tryptophan. The D gene is left open where the match is weak. Rows may omit the clone size; those that give it use once, few, many or a size class.

d_gene,j_gene,v_gene,len,abundance,CDR3nt,CDR3aa
-,TRBJ1-5,TRBV15,14,many,TGTGCCACCAGCAGAGGGAGAAGCAATCAGCCCCAGCATTTT,CATSRGRSNQPQHF
-,TRBJ1-5,TRBV20-1,17,many,TGCAGTGCTAGAGATCCGGGGTCAGGACAACGCAATCAGCCCCAGCATTTT,CSARDPGSGQRNQPQHF
TRBD1,TRBJ2-5,TRBV7-8,16,many,TGTGCCAGCAGCTTGGCTCCTACAGGGGGCCAAGAGACCCAGTACTTC,CASSLAPTGGQETQYF
-,TRBJ2-7,TRBV4-1,13,-,TGTGCCAGCAGCCCCAGGGTCGGGGACGAGCAGTACTTC,CASSPRVGDEQYF
-,TRBJ1-1,TRBV28,13,-,TGTGCCAGCAGGCCCGAGGGATACACTGAAGCTTTCTTT,CASRPEGYTEAFF
TRBD1,TRBJ2-6,TRBV10-3,16,-,TGTGCCATCAGCGGGACAGGAAACTCTGGGGCCAACGTCCTGACTTTC,CAISGTGNSGANVLTF
-,TRBJ2-6,TRBV5-6,16,many,TGTGCCAGCAGCCCGGACGCGAGGTCTGGGGCCAACGTCCTGACTTTC,CASSPDARSGANVLTF
-,TRBJ2-7,TRBV28,13,-,TGTGCCACTAGGGGACGGACCCACTACGAGCAGTACTTC,CATRGRTHYEQYF
-,TRBJ2-7,TRBV20-1,11,many,TGCAGTGCTAGGAGGGGTGCCGAGCAGTACTTC,CSARRGAEQYF
-,TRBJ1-1,TRBV12-3/TRBV12-4,17,-,TGTGCCAGCAGTTTAGCGCTAGGTTCGAACATGAACACTGAAGCTTTCTTT,CASSLALGSNMNTEAFF
-,TRBJ1-5,TRBV6-5,15,few,TGTGCCAGCAGTTACGATTCCATAGGCCCTCGACCCCAGCATTTT,CASSYDSIGPRPQHF
-,TRBJ1-1,TRBV5-5,16,-,TGTGCCAGCAGTCCGCCTACCAGGGGATTGTACACTGAAGCTTTCTTT,CASSPPTRGLYTEAFF
TRBD2,TRBJ2-2,TRBV11-3,16,few,TGTGCCAGCAGCTTAGTAGCGGGAGTCCCCGGCGGGGAGCTGTTTTTT,CASSLVAGVPGGELFF
TRBD1,TRBJ2-7,TRBV28,14,few,TGTGCCAGCAGGCAGACAGGGTTTGGCTACGAGCAGTACTTC,CASRQTGFGYEQYF
-,TRBJ1-1,TRBV12-3/TRBV12-4,13,many,TGTGCCAGCAGTAGGGGGTCGAGGACTGAAGCTTTCTTT,CASSRGSRTEAFF
-,TRBJ2-7,TRBV19,15,few,TGTGCCAGTAGTATATCTTCCAGGGTAAAGTTGGAGCAGTACTTC,CASSISSRVKLEQYF
-,TRBJ2-5,TRBV6-4,14,-,TGTGCCAGCAGTTACACCCAGGGGTATGAGACCCAGTACTTC,CASSYTQGYETQYF
-,TRBJ2-2,TRBV4-1,14,-,TGCGCCAGCAGCCCGGACCTACTCACCGGGGAGCTGTTTTTT,CASSPDLLTGELFF
-,TRBJ2-7,TRBV5-1,15,-,TGCGCCAGCAGCTTGAATACAGGGTCAACCTACGAGCAGTACTTC,CASSLNTGSTYEQYF
-,TRBJ1-2,TRBV5-1,13,-,TGCGCCAGCAGCCTGGACAGCCCCTATGGCTACACCTTC,CASSLDSPYGYTF
TRBD1,TRBJ1-4,TRBV7-9,15,many,TGTGCCAGCAGCTCCCTTACAGGGGCTAATGAAAAACTGTTTTTT,CASSSLTGANEKLFF
TRBD1,TRBJ1-2,TRBV7-8,15,few,TGTGCCAGCAGGTCTGGGACAGGGACGGGCTATGGCTACACCTTC,CASRSGTGTGYGYTF
-,TRBJ1-1,TRBV12-3/TRBV12-4,14,few,TGTGCCAGCAGTTACTCGAGCGGTCACACTGAAGCTTTCTTT,CASSYSSGHTEAFF
TRBD1,TRBJ1-2,TRBV20-1,12,-,TGCAGTGCTGAGGACAGGGGCGGAGGCTACACCTTC,CSAEDRGGGYTF
-,TRBJ2-7,TRBV11-2,14,few,TGTGCCAGCAGCTTAGAAGCATTTGAGGACGAGCAGTACTTC,CASSLEAFEDEQYF
-,TRBJ2-5,TRBV12-3/TRBV12-4,17,-,TGTGCCAGCAGTTTCGGTAGTCGGTTCGTCGCGCAAGAGACCCAGTACTTC,CASSFGSRFVAQETQYF
TRBD1,TRBJ2-5,TRBV12-3/TRBV12-4,13,many,TGTGCCAGCAGCCCAACAGGGGTCGAGACCCAGTACTTC,CASSPTGVETQYF
TRBD1,TRBJ1-5,TRBV25-1,14,-,TGTGCCAGCAGTGAGACCAGGGGGCTAGAGACCCAGCATTTT,CASSETRGLETQHF
TRBD1,TRBJ2-2,TRBV4-1,17,-,TGCGCCAGCAGTTCACAACAGGGGGCGAGCCGCACCGGGGAGCTGTTTTTT,CASSSQQGASRTGELFF
-,TRBJ2-7,TRBV7-9,12,-,TGTGCCAGCAGCTTATCAGACAGGAGGCAGTACTTC,CASSLSDRRQYF
-,TRBJ1-6,TRBV24-1,13,many,TGTGCCACCCAAGGGGGAAATAATTCACCCCTCCACTTT,CATQGGNNSPLHF
-,TRBJ1-2,TRBV2,15,-,TGTGCCAGCAGCCGCGGGCGCCTCACTAACTATGGCTACACCTTC,CASSRGRLTNYGYTF
-,TRBJ1-4,TRBV28,13,-,TGTGCCAGCACGGGGGCAACCGATGAAAAACTGTTTTTT,CASTGATDEKLFF
-,TRBJ2-2,TRBV5-1,15,few,TGTGCCAGCAGCCCGCTCGGGGCGAACACCGGGGAGCTGTTTTTT,CASSPLGANTGELFF
TRBD2,TRBJ2-5,TRBV29-1,14,-,TGCAGCGTTGTGCGCGGGAGCGTCCAAGGGACCCAGTACTTC,CSVVRGSVQGTQYF
-,TRBJ2-3,TRBV10-3,11,few,TGTGCCATCAGTGAAGTGGATACGCAGTATTTT,CAISEVDTQYF
TRBD1,TRBJ1-5,TRBV2,16,many,TGTGCCAGCACTCCGGGACAGGGGACTAGCAATCAGCCCCAGCATTTT,CASTPGQGTSNQPQHF